This entry lists 19 T cell receptor beta chains sequenced from one sample in a study of neurological immune-mediated disorders (dated by TCRdb to the late 2010s). The library relied on 5' RACE. Sequencing was carried out with an Illumina HiSeq 2500. TCRdb's own reprocessing of the public reads used fastp at Q25 and MiXCR and kept productive beta chains. One record per CDR3 amino acid sequence lists the most common genes and DNA. This sample has around 33,000 distinct CDR3 sequences in its table, and nearly 7.5% of those were observed once. The biggest ten clones account for 4.4% of the sample. Sequenced input: PBMCs. The receptors were sampled from a woman between 40 and 55 years old in good health.

At least ten counts were recorded for this clonotype. V is TRBV4-1 and J is TRBJ1-2; D might be TRBD1 (6 bases). CDR1 is MGHRA, CDR2 YSYEKL, per germline. V lost 0 bases to trimming and J lost 10 bases, with 21 bases between them. This CDR3 has 16 amino acids. In DNA, the CDR3 is TGCGCCAGCAGCCAAGATTGGGGTTCGACAGGTTCAGCCTACACCTTC. It is translated as CASSQDWGSTGSAYTF.

This clonotype was counted ten times or more. V gene TRBV20-1 combines with J gene TRBJ2-1; TRBD2 agrees at 9 bases. This CDR3 contains 15 residues. V was clipped by 6 bases and J by 0 bases; unmatched bases: 6. Germline V gene lookup returns CDR1 DFQATT and CDR2 SNEGSKA (reference sequence). The CDR3 sequence is CSANSGRVSYNEQFF. The CDR3 nucleotides are TGCAGTGCGAATAGCGGGAGAGTCTCCTACAATGAGCAGTTCTTC.

This clonotype was detected ten times or more. The V gene is TRBV12-3 or TRBV12-4, the J gene TRBJ2-2; D perhaps matches TRBD2 (6 bases). There are 15 residues in the CDR3. V was trimmed by 7 bases and J by 9 bases, leaving 21 bases between them. As DNA, the CDR3 is TGTGCCAGCACCGTAGGAGGGGCAAGTTCCCGGGAGCTGTTTTTT. It specifies CASTVGGASSRELFF.

The table lists this clonotype with many counts. V usage is TRBV12-3 or TRBV12-4 and J usage is TRBJ2-3; no clear D. The V end lost 8 bases, the J end lost 5 bases, and 14 bases lay between the germline ends. CDR3 size: 13 residues. CDR3 sequence: CASLIGFGDTQYF. CDR3 nucleotide sequence: TGTGCCAGCCTGATAGGGTTTGGAGATACGCAGTATTTT.

This clonotype came up many times. The V and J genes are TRBV2 and TRBJ2-2; 7 nucleotides agree with TRBD2. Germline V gives CDR1 SNHLY, CDR2 FYNNEI. CDR3 length: 16 residues. Trimming took 6 bases from V and 4 from J; bases not matched to a gene: 11. The CDR3 sequence is CASSPVGGRSTGELFF. CDR3 coding DNA: TGTGCCAGCAGCCCCGTCGGGGGGAGGTCCACCGGGGAGCTGTTTTTT.

This clonotype was recorded at least ten times. CDR3 bases: TGCGCCAGCAGCCAGGCCGGGACAGGGGTATTCACTGAAGCTTTCTTT. The encoded protein is CASSQAGTGVFTEAFF. The chain carries TRBV4-1 and TRBJ1-1; 10 positions agree with TRBD1. From germline, CDR1 is MGHRA and CDR2 YSYEKL. The trim removed 3 bases at V and 4 bases at J, leaving 8 bases unmatched. There are 16 residues in the CDR3.

This clonotype has at least ten counts. This chain connects TRBV6-2 or TRBV6-3 to TRBJ1-5, with D possibly TRBD1 on 5 matching bases. Germline V gene data show CDR1 as MNHEY and CDR2 as SVGEGT. Trimming removed 6 bases at V and 4 bases at J, with 13 bases between. The CDR3 runs 14 residues. CDR3 bases: TGTGCCAGCAGGTCAGGGTATTTAAATCAGCCCCAGCATTTT. Residues: CASRSGYLNQPQHF.

This clonotype was recorded at least ten times. This chain joins TRBV5-1 and TRBJ2-5, with D possibly matching TRBD2 (6 bases). The CDR3 is 11 residues long. Between the trimmed V and J ends, which lost 5 bases and 8 bases, there was a span of 10 bases. Germline loops: CDR1 SGHRS, CDR2 YFSETQ. In DNA form, the CDR3 reads TGCGCCAGCAGAACGGGGGAAACCCAGTACTTC. As protein: CASRTGETQYF.

This clonotype was seen many times. The CDR3 nucleotides are TGTGCCAGTAGTGAGAAACGTTTCTCTGGAAACACCATATATTTT. It translates to CASSEKRFSGNTIYF. The rearrangement links TRBV19 to TRBJ1-3, with no clear D. The germline gives CDR1 LNHDA, CDR2 SQIVND (reference sequence). V was clipped by 5 bases and J by 0 bases, with 11 bases between them. The CDR3 extends over 15 amino acids.

As concerns this clonotype: This may arise from a read error, as a much more abundant clone is one base away. The rearrangement joins TRBV27 to TRBJ2-7; 9 nucleotides agree with TRBD1. This CDR3 is 15 amino acids long. The junction had 13 bases not matched to a gene; V was cut back by 2 bases and J by 11 bases. In germline, CDR1 is MNHEY, CDR2 SMNVEV (reference sequence). CDR3 protein: CASSLGGTGTGEKYF. CDR3 DNA sequence: TGTGCCAGCAGTTTAGGCGGGACAGGGACGGGGGAGAAGTACTTC.

J is TRBJ2-2 and V is TRBV18; either TRBD1 or TRBD2 may fit D (6 bases each). Germline V gives CDR1 KGHSH, CDR2 LQKENI. This CDR3 is 16 amino acids long. V lost 0 bases and J lost 5, with 13 bases in between. The CDR3 loop is CASSPPTGALTGELFF. The CDR3 DNA sequence: TGTGCCAGCTCACCACCGACGGGGGCGTTGACCGGGGAGCTGTTTTTT.

This clonotype has ten or more counts. J is TRBJ2-1 and V is TRBV20-1; D might be TRBD2 (5 bases). Germline CDR1 reads DFQATT; CDR2 reads SNEGSKA (reference sequence). The CDR3 is made up of 15 amino acids. Trimming stripped 0 bases from V and 2 bases from J, with 11 bases between. The CDR3 DNA reads TGCAGTGCTAGAGATACGGGATTCACCTACAATGAGCAGTTCTTC. It encodes CSARDTGFTYNEQFF.

This clonotype is categorized as medium-sized. DNA for the CDR3: TGTGCCAGCAGTCATCATTTGGACGGGACCCAGTACTTC. Residues: CASSHHLDGTQYF. This chain connects TRBV27 to TRBJ2-5; no clear D. V was clipped by 5 bases and J by 7 bases, with 14 bases between them. This CDR3 contains 13 residues. Germline V gene lookup returns CDR1 MNHEY and CDR2 SMNVEV (reference sequence).

Ten or more counts support this clonotype. The chain recombines TRBV6-2 or TRBV6-3 with TRBJ2-7; D call uncertain. V lost 8 bases and J lost 0, with 5 bases in between. Germline CDR1 is MNHEY and CDR2 is SVGEGT. The CDR3 runs 11 residues. CDR3 nucleotides: TGTGCCAGCGGAATCTCCTACGAGCAGTACGTC. Its protein product is CASGISYEQYV.

At least ten counts were recorded for this clonotype. This chain links TRBV7-9 with TRBJ2-3; a possible D gene is TRBD1 (6 bases). Germline lookup yields CDR1 SEHNR and CDR2 FQNEAQ (reference sequence). The CDR3 extends over 15 amino acids. The V and J ends lost 0 bases and 3 bases respectively, with 10 bases between them. The DNA of the CDR3 is TGTGCCAGCAGCTTAGCCAGGGGACGGACAGATACGCAGTATTTT. It is translated as CASSLARGRTDTQYF.

This clonotype was picked up many times. The V gene is TRBV7-9, the J gene TRBJ2-7, with D unclear. CDR3 size: 11 residues. Looked up from germline, CDR1 is SEHNR and CDR2 is FQNEAQ (reference sequence). Trimming pared 0 bases from V and 7 bases from J, leaving 4 bases between. CDR3 DNA sequence: TGTGCCAGCAGCTTAGCGCGGGAGCAGTACTTC. Amino acid sequence: CASSLAREQYF. The full variable domain, rest sourced from reference TRBV7-9 and TRBJ2-7, is DTGVSQNPRHKITKRGQNVTFRCDPISEHNRLYWYRQTLGQGPEFLTYFQNEAQLEKSRLLSDRFSAERPKGSFSTLEIQRTEQGDSAMYLCASSLAREQYFGPGTRLTVT.

In this sample, this clonotype turned up many times. The chain is built from TRBV5-1 and TRBJ2-1, with 9 bases fitting TRBD2. With V trimmed by 7 bases and J by 4 bases, 9 bases remained unmatched. Germline loops: CDR1 SGHRS, CDR2 YFSETQ. This CDR3 contains 15 residues. The CDR3 loop is CASAAGGLGYNEQFF. In nucleotides, the CDR3 is TGCGCCAGCGCAGCGGGAGGTTTGGGGTACAATGAGCAGTTCTTC.

This clonotype was found many times. V is TRBV5-1 and J is TRBJ2-1, with 8 bases that match TRBD2. There are 15 residues in the CDR3. V was pared by 5 bases and J by 2 bases, with 6 bases of the junction left unmatched. Per germline, CDR1 SGHRS and CDR2 YFSETQ. The DNA for the CDR3 is TGCGCCAGCAGGCCAGGCGGGGGGACCTACAATGAGCAGTTCTTC. Translated: CASRPGGGTYNEQFF. Full variable domain (missing parts from reference TRBV5-1 and TRBJ2-1): KAGVTQTPRYLIKTRGQQVTLSCSPISGHRSVSWYQQTPGQGLQFLFEYFSETQRNKGNFPGRFSGRQFSNSRSEMNVSTLELGDSALYLCASRPGGGTYNEQFFGPGTRLTVL.

This chain links TRBV19 with TRBJ1-6, with D maybe TRBD1 (5 bases). Trimming pared 4 bases from V and 6 bases from J, leaving 10 bases between. The germline V gene has CDR1 LNHDA and CDR2 SQIVND (reference sequence). This CDR3 contains 14 residues. In nucleotides, the CDR3 is TGTGCCAGTAGTACCGGGACCGGTAATTCACCCCTCCACTTT. Its translation: CASSTGTGNSPLHF.